This T cell receptor (beta chain) emerged from a study of T cells in Graves' hyperthyroidism and ophthalmopathy. Across the whole study: Once the initial diagnosis was made, peripheral blood was obtained before any treatment.

Amplified TCR beta CDR3 regions derived from RNA transcripts. Using the HTBI primer set, a first-round RT-PCR was run on the TCR CDR3. From the multiplex PCR reads, TCRdb called clonotypes with MiXCR, one entry per CDR3 protein. The sample lists about 740,000 distinct CDR3 sequences, 13% to 15% occurring once. Findings and limits, study-wide: The model made its ophthalmopathy prediction, and onset followed a median 6.5 months later.

In regard to this clonotype: The antigen is not known.

The patients, who ranged from 18 to 65 in age, presented with newly diagnosed hyperthyroidism lasting under 2 months. Isolation of PBMCs was performed on about 10 ml fresh peripheral blood. With 5 bases removed from V and 6 bases from J, the gap between germline ends came to 19 bases. The CDR3 runs 16 residues. The germline gives CDR1 SNHLY, CDR2 FYNNEI. Sequencing was done on a sample of blood. The chain has TRBV2 and TRBJ2-2, with D tentatively TRBD2 (7 bases). The TCR originated in a woman between 18 and 30 years old with Graves' hyperthyroidism. This CDR3 is CASSREEGGRSGELFF. The DNA for the CDR3 is TGTGCCAGCAGTAGGGAGGAGGGGGGGCGGTCCGGGGAGCTGTTTTTT. Full variable domain (missing parts from reference TRBV2 and TRBJ2-2): EPEVTQTPSHQVTQMGQEVILRCVPISNHLYFYWYRQILGQKVEFLVSFYNNEISEKSEIFDDQFSVERPDGSNFTLKIRSTKLEDSAMYFCASSREEGGRSGELFFGEGSRLTVL.